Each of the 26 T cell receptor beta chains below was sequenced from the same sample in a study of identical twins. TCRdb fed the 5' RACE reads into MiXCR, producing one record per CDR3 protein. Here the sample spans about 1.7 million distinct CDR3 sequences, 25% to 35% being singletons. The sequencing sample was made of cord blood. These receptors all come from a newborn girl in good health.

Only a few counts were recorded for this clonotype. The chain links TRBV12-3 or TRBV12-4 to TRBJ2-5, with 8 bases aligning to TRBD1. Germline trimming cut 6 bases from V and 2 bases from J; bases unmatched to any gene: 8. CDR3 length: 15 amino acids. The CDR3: CASRRQGTIQETQYF. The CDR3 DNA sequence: TGTGCCAGCAGGCGACAGGGGACGATTCAAGAGACCCAGTACTTC.

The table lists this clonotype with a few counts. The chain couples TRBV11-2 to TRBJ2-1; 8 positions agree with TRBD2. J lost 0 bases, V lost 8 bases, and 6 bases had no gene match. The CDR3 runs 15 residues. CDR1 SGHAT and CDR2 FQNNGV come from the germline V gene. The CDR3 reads CASGSGGPSYNEQFF. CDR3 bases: TGTGCCAGCGGAAGCGGGGGACCCTCCTACAATGAGCAGTTCTTC.

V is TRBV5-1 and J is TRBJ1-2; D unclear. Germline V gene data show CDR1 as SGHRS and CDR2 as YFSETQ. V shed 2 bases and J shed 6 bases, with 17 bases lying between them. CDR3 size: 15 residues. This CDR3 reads CASSFRVTNLDGYTF. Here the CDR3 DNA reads TGCGCCAGCAGCTTCAGAGTCACCAACCTCGATGGCTACACCTTC.

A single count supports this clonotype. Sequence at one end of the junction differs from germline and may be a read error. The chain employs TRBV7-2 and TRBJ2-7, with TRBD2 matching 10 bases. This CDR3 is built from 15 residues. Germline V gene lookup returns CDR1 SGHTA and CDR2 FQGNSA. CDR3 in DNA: TGTGCCAGCAGCTTCGGACTAGCGGCGGGCTACGGGCAGTACTTC. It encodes CASSFGLAAGYGQYF.

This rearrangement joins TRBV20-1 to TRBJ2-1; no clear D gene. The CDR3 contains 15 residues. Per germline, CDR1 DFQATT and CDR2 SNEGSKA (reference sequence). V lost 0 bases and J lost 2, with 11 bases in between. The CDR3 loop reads CSARDAAAAYNEQFF. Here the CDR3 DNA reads TGCAGTGCTAGAGATGCCGCGGCCGCCTACAATGAGCAGTTCTTC.

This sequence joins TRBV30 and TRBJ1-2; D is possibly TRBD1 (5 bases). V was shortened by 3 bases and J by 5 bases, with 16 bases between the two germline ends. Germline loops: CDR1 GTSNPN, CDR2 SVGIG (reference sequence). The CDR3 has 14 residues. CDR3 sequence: CAWSDIDRSYGYTF. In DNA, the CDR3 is TGTGCCTGGAGCGATATAGACAGAAGTTATGGCTACACCTTC.

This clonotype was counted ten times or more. CDR3 coding DNA: TGTGCCAGCAGCCAAGAGTTGGGCTACGAGCAGTACTTC. Translation: CASSQELGYEQYF. J is TRBJ2-7 and V is TRBV4-2, with D hard to call. CDR1 and CDR2 from the germline V gene are LGHNA and YNFKEQ. Trimming took 0 bases from V and 3 from J, leaving 6 bases between them. The CDR3 extends over 13 amino acids.

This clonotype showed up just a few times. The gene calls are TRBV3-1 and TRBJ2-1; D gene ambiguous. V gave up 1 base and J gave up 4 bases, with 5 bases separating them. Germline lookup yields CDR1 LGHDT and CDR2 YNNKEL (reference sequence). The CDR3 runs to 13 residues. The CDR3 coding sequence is TGTGCCAGCAGCCAAGGCTGGTACAATGAGCAGTTCTTC. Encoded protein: CASSQGWYNEQFF.

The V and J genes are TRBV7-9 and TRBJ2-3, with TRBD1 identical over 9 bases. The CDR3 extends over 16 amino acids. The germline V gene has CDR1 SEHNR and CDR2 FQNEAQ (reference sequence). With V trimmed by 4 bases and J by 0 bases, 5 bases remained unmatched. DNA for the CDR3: TGTGCCAGCAGCTCTAAGGACAGGGGAAGCACAGATACGCAGTATTTT. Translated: CASSSKDRGSTDTQYF.

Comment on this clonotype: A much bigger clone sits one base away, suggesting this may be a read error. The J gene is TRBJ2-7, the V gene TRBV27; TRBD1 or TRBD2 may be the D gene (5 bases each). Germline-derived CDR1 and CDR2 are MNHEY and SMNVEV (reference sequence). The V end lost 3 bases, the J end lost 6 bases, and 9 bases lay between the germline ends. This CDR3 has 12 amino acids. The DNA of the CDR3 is TGTGCCAGCAGTTTTTGGGGGAGCGAGCAGTACTTC. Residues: CASSFWGSEQYF.

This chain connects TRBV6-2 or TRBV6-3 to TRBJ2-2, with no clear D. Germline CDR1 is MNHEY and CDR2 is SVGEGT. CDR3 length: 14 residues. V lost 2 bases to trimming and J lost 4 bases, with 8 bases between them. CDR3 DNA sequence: TGTGCCAGCAGTTACGGTGGCCGCACCGGGGAGCTGTTTTTT. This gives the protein CASSYGGRTGELFF.

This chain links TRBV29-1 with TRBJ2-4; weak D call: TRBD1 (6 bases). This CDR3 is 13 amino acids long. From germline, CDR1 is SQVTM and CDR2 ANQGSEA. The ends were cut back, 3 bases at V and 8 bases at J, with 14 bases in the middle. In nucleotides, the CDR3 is TGCAGCGTTGAGCGCGGCAGGGGAGACATTCAGTACTTC. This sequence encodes CSVERGRGDIQYF.

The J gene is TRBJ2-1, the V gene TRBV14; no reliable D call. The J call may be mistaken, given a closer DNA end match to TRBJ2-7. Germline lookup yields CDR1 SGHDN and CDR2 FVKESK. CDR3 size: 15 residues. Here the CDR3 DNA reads TGTGCCAGCAGCCAAGTGAGACCGCTACACAATGAGCAGTACTTC. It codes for CASSQVRPLHNEQYF.

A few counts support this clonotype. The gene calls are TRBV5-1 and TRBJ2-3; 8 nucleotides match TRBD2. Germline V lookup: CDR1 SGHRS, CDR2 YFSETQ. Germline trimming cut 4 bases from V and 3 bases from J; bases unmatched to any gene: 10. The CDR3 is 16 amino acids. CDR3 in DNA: TGCGCCAGCAGCCACACTAGCGGTGAGGGGACAGATACGCAGTATTTT. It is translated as CASSHTSGEGTDTQYF.

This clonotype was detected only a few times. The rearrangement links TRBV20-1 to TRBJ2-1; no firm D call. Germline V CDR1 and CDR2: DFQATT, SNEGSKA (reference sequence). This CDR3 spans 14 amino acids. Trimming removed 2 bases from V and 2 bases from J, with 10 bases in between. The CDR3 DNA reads TGCAGTGCTAGAAGTCTTAGGACCTACAATGAGCAGTTCTTC. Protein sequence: CSARSLRTYNEQFF.

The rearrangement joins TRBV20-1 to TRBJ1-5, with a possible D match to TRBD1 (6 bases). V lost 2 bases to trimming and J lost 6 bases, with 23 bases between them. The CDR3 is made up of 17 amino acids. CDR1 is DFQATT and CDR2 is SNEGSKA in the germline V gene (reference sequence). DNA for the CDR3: TGCAGTGCTAGATCACACCCGGGACATAGGGCAGGTCAGCCCCAGCATTTT. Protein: CSARSHPGHRAGQPQHF.

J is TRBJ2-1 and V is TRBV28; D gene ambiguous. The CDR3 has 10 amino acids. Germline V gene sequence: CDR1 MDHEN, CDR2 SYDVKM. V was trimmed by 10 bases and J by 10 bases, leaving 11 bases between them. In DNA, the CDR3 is TGTGCCACGCAGGCTATCGAGCAGTTCTTC. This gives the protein CATQAIEQFF. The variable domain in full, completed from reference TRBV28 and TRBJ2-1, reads DVKVTQSSRYLVKRTGEKVFLECVQDMDHENMFWYRQDPGLGLRLIYFSYDVKMKEKGDIPEGYSVSREKKERFSLILESASTNQTSMYLCATQAIEQFFGPGTRLTVL.

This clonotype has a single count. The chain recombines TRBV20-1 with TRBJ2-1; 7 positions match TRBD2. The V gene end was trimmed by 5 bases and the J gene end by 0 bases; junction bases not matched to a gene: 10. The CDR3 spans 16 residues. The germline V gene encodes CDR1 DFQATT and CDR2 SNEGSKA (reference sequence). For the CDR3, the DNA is TGCAGTGCTTACGAGCTAGCGGCGACCTCCTACAATGAGCAGTTCTTC. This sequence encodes CSAYELAATSYNEQFF.

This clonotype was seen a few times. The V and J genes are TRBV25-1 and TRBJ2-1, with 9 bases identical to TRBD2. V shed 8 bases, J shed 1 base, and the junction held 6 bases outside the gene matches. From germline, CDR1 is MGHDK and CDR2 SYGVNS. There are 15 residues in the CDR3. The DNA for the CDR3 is TGTGCCAGCCCGAAGGCGGGGGGGTCCTACAATGAGCAGTTCTTC. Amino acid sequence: CASPKAGGSYNEQFF. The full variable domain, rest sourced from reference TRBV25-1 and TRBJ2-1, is EADIYQTPRYLVIGTGKKITLECSQTMGHDKMYWYQQDPGMELHLIHYSYGVNSTEKGDLSSESTVSRIRTEHFPLTLESARPSHTSQYLCASPKAGGSYNEQFFGPGTRLTVL.

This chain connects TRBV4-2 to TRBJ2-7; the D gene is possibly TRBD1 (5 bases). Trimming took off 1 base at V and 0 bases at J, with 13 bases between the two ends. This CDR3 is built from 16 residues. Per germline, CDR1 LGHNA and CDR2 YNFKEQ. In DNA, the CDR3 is TGTGCCAGCAGCCAAGTGCAGGGCATGAGCTCCTACGAGCAGTACTTC. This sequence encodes CASSQVQGMSSYEQYF.

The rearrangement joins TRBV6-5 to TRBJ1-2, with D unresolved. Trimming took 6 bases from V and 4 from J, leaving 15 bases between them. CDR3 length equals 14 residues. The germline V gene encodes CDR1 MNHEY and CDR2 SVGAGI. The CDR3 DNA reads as TGTGCCAGCAGAGAAACCGGCGGATCCTATGGCTACACCTTC. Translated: CASRETGGSYGYTF.

CDR3 sequence reads: CASSSSGREGRPYNEQFF. CDR3 in DNA: TGTGCCAGCAGTTCTAGCGGGAGAGAGGGTCGTCCATACAATGAGCAGTTCTTC. This sequence joins TRBV6-2 or TRBV6-3 and TRBJ2-1; TRBD2 matches 10 bases. Trimming removed 4 bases from V and 4 bases from J; junction bases left unmatched: 13. This CDR3 spans 18 amino acids. Germline lookup yields CDR1 MNHEY and CDR2 SVGEGT.

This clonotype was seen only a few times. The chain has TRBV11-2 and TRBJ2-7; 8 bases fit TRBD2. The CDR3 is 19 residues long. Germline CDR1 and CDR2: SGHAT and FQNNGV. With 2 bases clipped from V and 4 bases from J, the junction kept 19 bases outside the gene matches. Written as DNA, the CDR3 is TGTGCCAGCAGCTTACCCTCAACCCTCGGGACTAGAGGGCGGTACGAGCAGTACTTC. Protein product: CASSLPSTLGTRGRYEQYF.

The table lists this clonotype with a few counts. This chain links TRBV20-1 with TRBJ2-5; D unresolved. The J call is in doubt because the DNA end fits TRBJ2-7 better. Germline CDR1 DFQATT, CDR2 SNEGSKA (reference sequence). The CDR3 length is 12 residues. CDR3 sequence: CSAPRRSYEQYF. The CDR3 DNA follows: TGCAGTGCCCCTCGTAGGTCCTACGAGCAGTACTTC.

The CDR3 loop is CASSDRTGGEQFF. The CDR3 nucleotides are TGTGCCAGCAGCGACCGGACAGGGGGTGAGCAGTTCTTC. The chain is built from TRBV9 and TRBJ2-1; 10 bases align to TRBD1. CDR3 length: 13 residues. Germline CDR1 reads SGDLS; CDR2 reads YYNGEE. V lost 3 bases and J lost 9; bases outside the gene matches: 3. Based on the CDR3 plus reference TRBV9 and TRBJ2-1, the full variable domain is DSGVTQTPKHLITATGQRVTLRCSPRSGDLSVYWYQQSLDQGLQFLIQYYNGEERAKGNILERFSAQQFPDLHSELNLSSLELGDSALYFCASSDRTGGEQFFGPGTRLTVL.

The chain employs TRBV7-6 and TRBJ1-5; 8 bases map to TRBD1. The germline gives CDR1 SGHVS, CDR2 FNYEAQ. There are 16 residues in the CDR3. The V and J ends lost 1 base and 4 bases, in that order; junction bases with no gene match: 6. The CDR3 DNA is TGTGCCAGCAGCTTAGGAGACAGGGGCCCTAATCAGCCCCAGCATTTT. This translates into CASSLGDRGPNQPQHF. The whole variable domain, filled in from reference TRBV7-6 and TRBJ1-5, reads GAGVSQSPRYKVTKRGQDVALRCDPISGHVSLYWYRQALGQGPEFLTYFNYEAQQDKSGLPNDRFSAERPEGSISTLTIQRTEQRDSAMYRCASSLGDRGPNQPQHFGDGTRLSIL.